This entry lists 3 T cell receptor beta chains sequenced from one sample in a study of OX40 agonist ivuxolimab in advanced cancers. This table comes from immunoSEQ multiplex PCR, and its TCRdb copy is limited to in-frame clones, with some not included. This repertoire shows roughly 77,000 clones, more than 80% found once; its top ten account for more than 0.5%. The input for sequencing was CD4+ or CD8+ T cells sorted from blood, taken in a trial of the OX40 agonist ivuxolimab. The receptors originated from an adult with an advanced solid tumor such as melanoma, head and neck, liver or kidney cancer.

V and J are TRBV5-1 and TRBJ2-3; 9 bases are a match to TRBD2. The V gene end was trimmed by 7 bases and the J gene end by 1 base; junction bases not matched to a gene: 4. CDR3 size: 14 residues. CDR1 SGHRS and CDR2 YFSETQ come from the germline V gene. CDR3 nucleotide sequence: TGCGCCAGCCCACCTAGCGGGGGCACAGATACGCAGTATTTT. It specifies CASPPSGGTDTQYF. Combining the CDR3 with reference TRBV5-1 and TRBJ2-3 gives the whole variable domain KAGVTQTPRYLIKTRGQQVTLSCSPISGHRSVSWYQQTPGQGLQFLFEYFSETQRNKGNFPGRFSGRQFSNSRSEMNVSTLELGDSALYLCASPPSGGTDTQYFGPGTRLTVL.

This chain's CDR3 is CASSYQRGSYNEQFF. CDR3 bases: TGTGCCAGCAGTTACCAGCGGGGGAGCTACAATGAGCAGTTCTTC. The rearrangement joins TRBV6-5 to TRBJ2-1; 8 bases line up with TRBD2. With V trimmed by 2 bases and J by 3 bases, 3 bases remained unmatched. This CDR3 has 15 amino acids. CDR1 is MNHEY and CDR2 is SVGAGI in the germline V gene.

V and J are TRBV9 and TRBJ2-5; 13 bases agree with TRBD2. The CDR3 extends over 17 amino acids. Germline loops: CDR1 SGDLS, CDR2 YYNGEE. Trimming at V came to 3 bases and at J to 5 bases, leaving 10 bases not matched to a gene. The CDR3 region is CASSAAPTSGGFETQYF. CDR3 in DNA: TGTGCCAGCAGCGCCGCCCCGACTAGCGGGGGGTTTGAGACCCAGTACTTC. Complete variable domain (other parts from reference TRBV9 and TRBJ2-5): DSGVTQTPKHLITATGQRVTLRCSPRSGDLSVYWYQQSLDQGLQFLIQYYNGEERAKGNILERFSAQQFPDLHSELNLSSLELGDSALYFCASSAAPTSGGFETQYFGPGTRLLVL.